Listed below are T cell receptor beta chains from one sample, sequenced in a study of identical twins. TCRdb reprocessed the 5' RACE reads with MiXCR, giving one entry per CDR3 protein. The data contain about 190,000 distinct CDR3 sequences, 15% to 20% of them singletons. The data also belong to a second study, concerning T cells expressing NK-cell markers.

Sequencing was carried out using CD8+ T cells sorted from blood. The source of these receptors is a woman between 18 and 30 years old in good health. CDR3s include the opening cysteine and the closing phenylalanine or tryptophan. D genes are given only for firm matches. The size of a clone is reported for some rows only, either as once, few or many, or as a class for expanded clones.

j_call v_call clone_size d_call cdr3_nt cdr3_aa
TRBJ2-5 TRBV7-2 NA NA TGTGCCAGCAGCCGCGACGAGGAGACCCAGTACTTC CASSRDEETQYF
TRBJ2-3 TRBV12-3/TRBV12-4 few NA TGTGCCAGCATTCATGGGGGGGCCGCAGATACGCAGTATTTT CASIHGGAADTQYF
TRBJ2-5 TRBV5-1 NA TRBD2 TGCGCCAGCAGCTTGGGACTAGCGGGTATTGTTCAAGAGACCCAGTACTTC CASSLGLAGIVQETQYF
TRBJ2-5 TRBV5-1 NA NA TGCGCCAGCTCCGAGGTATTGGGGGTTCGGGAGACCCAGTACTTC CASSEVLGVRETQYF
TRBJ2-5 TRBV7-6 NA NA TGTGCCAGCAGCAACCTGGGGACTCCGCGGGAGACCCAGTACTTC CASSNLGTPRETQYF
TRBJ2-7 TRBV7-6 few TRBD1 TGTGCCAGCAGCTTAGGACAGGGTAGGGAGCAGTACTTC CASSLGQGREQYF
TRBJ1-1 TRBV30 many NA TGTGCCTGGAGTTTCCTCACAGGGACTGAAGCTTTCTTT CAWSFLTGTEAFF
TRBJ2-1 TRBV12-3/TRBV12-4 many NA TGTGCCAGCAGTTTAGGGCGGACCCACAATGAGCAGTTCTTC CASSLGRTHNEQFF
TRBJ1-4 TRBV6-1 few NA TGTGCCAGCAGGCCCTCGAATGACGAGACTAATGAAAAACTGTTTTTT CASRPSNDETNEKLFF
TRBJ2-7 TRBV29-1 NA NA TGCAGCGCACAGGTTATGAAGCGTCGGGAGCAGTACTTC CSAQVMKRREQYF
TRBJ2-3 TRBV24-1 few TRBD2 TGTGCCACCAGTGATCCTCTACGGGGGGGCACAGATACGCAGTATTTT CATSDPLRGGTDTQYF
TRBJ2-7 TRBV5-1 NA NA TGCGCCAGCAGTCCGGCCCCCTCCTACGAGCAGTACTTC CASSPAPSYEQYF
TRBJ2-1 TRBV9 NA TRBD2 TGTGCCAGCAGCGTAGACGGGACTAGGAGGTACAATGAGCAGTTCTTC CASSVDGTRRYNEQFF
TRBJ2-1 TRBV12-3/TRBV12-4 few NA TGTGCCAGCAGTTTAAAGGGCGGGTGGGAGAATGAGCAGTTCTTC CASSLKGGWENEQFF
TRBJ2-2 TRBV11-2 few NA TGTGCCAGCAGATATGCCGGGGAGCTGTTTTTT CASRYAGELFF
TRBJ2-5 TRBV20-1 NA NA TGCAGTGCTAGAGATTATGAGGAAGGGCTACAAGAGACCCAGTACTTC CSARDYEEGLQETQYF
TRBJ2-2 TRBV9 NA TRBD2 TGTGCCAGCAGCGGCACTCGGGGGGACGGGGAGCTGTTTTTT CASSGTRGDGELFF
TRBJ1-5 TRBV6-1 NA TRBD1 TGTGCCAGCAGCGAGGACAGGTATAATAGCAATCAGCCCCAGCATTTT CASSEDRYNSNQPQHF
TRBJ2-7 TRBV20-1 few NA TGCAGTGCCGCGGGATCCAGTAGTGGGGACGAGCAGTACTTC CSAAGSSSGDEQYF
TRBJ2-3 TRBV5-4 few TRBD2 TGTGCCAGCAGCTTACTAGCGGGAGGAGAATCTAGCACAGATACGCAGTATTTT CASSLLAGGESSTDTQYF
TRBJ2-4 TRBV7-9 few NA TGTGCCAGCAGCTTATCGGCCGCCAAAAACATTCAGTACTTC CASSLSAAKNIQYF
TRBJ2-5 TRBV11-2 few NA TGTGCCAGCAGCCTATGGGGCACTCGGGGTCCAGAGACCCAGTACTTC CASSLWGTRGPETQYF
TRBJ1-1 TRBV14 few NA TGTGCCAGCAGCCAAGGGTGGGGCGCGAACACTGAAGCTTTCTTT CASSQGWGANTEAFF
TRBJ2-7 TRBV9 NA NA TGTGCCAGCAGCGGAGTACGGGCAGTGGACGAGCAGTACTTC CASSGVRAVDEQYF
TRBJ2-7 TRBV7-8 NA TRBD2 TGTGCCAGCAGCTTCCCCCTCCCTAGCGGGAGTTCCTACGAGCAGTACTTC CASSFPLPSGSSYEQYF
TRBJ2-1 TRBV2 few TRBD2 TGTGCCAGCAGAGGAGGGCCAGCGGGGAATGAGCAGTTCTTC CASRGGPAGNEQFF
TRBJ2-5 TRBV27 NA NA TGTGCCAGCAGTTTTAGGGGACGAACAGGGCAAGAGACCCAGTACTTC CASSFRGRTGQETQYF
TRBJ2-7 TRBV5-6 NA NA TGTGCCAGCAGCTTGGGCAGGGAGTGGTACGAGCAGTACTTC CASSLGREWYEQYF
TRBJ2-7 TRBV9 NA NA TGTGCCAGCAGCGTAGGAGGGGGACCCGCCTACGAGCAGTACTTC CASSVGGGPAYEQYF
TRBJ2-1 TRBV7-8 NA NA TGTGCCAGCAGCTCGACTAGAAGCTACAATGAGCAGTTCTTC CASSSTRSYNEQFF
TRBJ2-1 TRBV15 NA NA TGTGCCACCAGCAGAGAAGCCGGGGACAATGAGCAGTTCTTC CATSREAGDNEQFF
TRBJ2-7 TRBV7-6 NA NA TGTGCCAGCAGCTTAGAGGGACACCCGGACGAGCAGTACTTC CASSLEGHPDEQYF
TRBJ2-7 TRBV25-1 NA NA TGTGCCACCTCCGTAGGGATCGGCGAGCAGTACTTC CATSVGIGEQYF
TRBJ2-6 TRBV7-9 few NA TGTGCCAGCAGCTTAGGAGGGAGCTCTGGGGCCAACGTCCTGACTTTC CASSLGGSSGANVLTF
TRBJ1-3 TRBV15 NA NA TGTGCCACCAGCAGAGACCGGGGCCCTGGAAACACCATATATTTT CATSRDRGPGNTIYF
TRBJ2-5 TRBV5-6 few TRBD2 TGTGCCAGCAGCTTCCCGACTAGCGGCCAAGAGACCCAGTACTTC CASSFPTSGQETQYF
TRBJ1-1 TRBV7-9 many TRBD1 TGTGCCAGCAGCCTCCAGGGGGTGAACACTGAAGCTTTCTTT CASSLQGVNTEAFF
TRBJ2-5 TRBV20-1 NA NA TGCAGTGCTGACTTGACCCGGTGGGGGGAGACCCAGTACTTC CSADLTRWGETQYF
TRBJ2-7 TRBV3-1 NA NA TGTGCCAGCACCCAGGCAGGGAGGCTCTACGAGCAGTACTTC CASTQAGRLYEQYF
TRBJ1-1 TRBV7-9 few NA TGTGCCAGCAGCTTCTCGGAAGGGACGGGGACTGAAGCTTTCTTT CASSFSEGTGTEAFF
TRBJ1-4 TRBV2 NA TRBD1 TGTGCCAGCAGTGCAAGTGGGACAGAGGGTGAAAAACTGTTTTTT CASSASGTEGEKLFF
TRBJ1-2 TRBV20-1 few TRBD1 TGCAGTGCTAGAGGGGGTGACAGGGTCTATGGCTACACCTTC CSARGGDRVYGYTF
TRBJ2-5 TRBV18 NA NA TGTGCCAGCTCACAGGGACTGTCGGAGACCCAGTACTTC CASSQGLSETQYF
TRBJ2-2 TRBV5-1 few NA TGCGCCAGCAGCCGGGAGTGGAACACCGGGGAGCTGTTTTTT CASSREWNTGELFF
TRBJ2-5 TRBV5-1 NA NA TGCGCCAGCAGCGATCCTCTAGGCTCGCAAGAGACCCAGTACTTC CASSDPLGSQETQYF
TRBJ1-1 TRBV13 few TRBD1 TGTGCCAGCAGCTTAGGGACAGGGGTCACTGAAGCTTTCTTT CASSLGTGVTEAFF
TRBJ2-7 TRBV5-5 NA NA TGTGCCAGCAGCTTGGCCACGAGGGGTGCCTTCTACGAGCAGTACTTC CASSLATRGAFYEQYF
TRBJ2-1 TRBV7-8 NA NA TGTGCCAGCAGCTTAGTACCATCATCGGAGCAGTTCTTC CASSLVPSSEQFF
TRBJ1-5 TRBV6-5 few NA TGTGCCAGCAGTTTTAAGGGGTATAGCAATCAGCCCCAGCATTTT CASSFKGYSNQPQHF
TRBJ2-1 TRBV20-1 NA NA TGCAGTGCTAGCCTGTGGGAGAGGGAGATCTACAATGAGCAGTTCTTC CSASLWEREIYNEQFF
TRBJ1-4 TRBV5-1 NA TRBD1 TGCGCCAGCAGCACATCTCCTGACAGGGGGATTGAAAAACTGTTTTTT CASSTSPDRGIEKLFF
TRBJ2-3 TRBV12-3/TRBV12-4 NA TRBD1 TGTACCTGCAGTCCGTCGACAGGGCGCGTATTCGGCACAGATACGCAGTATTTT CTCSPSTGRVFGTDTQYF
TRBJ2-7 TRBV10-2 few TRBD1 TGCGCCAGCACCCGGGACAGGGGGGACGAGCAGTACTTC CASTRDRGDEQYF
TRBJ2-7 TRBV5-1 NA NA TGCGCCAGCTCTGGAGGGGTGGGCCCCTACGAGCAGTACTTC CASSGGVGPYEQYF
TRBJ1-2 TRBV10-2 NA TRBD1 TGCGCCAGCAGTGAGTTCACGACAGGGGATGGGTACTATGGCTACACCTTC CASSEFTTGDGYYGYTF